The 32 T cell receptor beta chains presented below share a single source sample, sequenced in a study of Ad26.COV2.S vaccination and SARS-CoV-2 variants. The data were produced by immunoSEQ multiplex PCR, yet TCRdb's version contains in-frame clones alone and is incomplete. The table lists roughly 380,000 clones, approximately 90% of them singletons, with about 3.5% in the top ten. Treatment specified: 15 to 20 received Ad26.COV2.S at low or high dose, single or two shots; 5 received placebo; per-sample allocation not given. Sampling happened 63 days after the first vaccine or placebo injection. The sample here was peripheral blood, taken in a trial of Ad26.COV2.S vaccine versus placebo. The origin of the receptors is a person aged 18-60 years who received the Ad26.COV2.S COVID-19 vaccine or a placebo.

This chain uses TRBV7-2 with TRBJ2-1; tentatively, D is TRBD2 (6 bases). Looked up from germline, CDR1 is SGHTA and CDR2 is FQGNSA. Deletions cut 5 bases from V and 1 base from J, with 12 bases between. CDR3 size: 15 residues. This CDR3 reads CASSAAGKSYNEQFF. DNA for the CDR3: TGTGCCAGCAGCGCGGCGGGGAAGTCCTACAATGAGCAGTTCTTC.

The chain joins TRBV3-1 (or the pseudogene TRBV3-2) to TRBJ2-2; D gene unclear. V gave up 6 bases and J gave up 1 base, with 3 bases separating them. Germline CDR1 and CDR2: LGHDT and YNNKEL (reference sequence). The CDR3 loop spans 12 amino acids. The CDR3 DNA is TGTGCCAGCAGTCGGAACACCGGGGAGCTGTTTTTT. It specifies CASSRNTGELFF.

The rearrangement links TRBV28 to TRBJ1-4, with D unclear. Germline V CDR1 and CDR2: MDHEN, SYDVKM. CDR3 size: 15 residues. V was cut by 4 bases and J by 2 bases, with 11 bases left in between. CDR3 in amino acids: CASSYRDYTNEKLFF. CDR3 DNA: TGTGCCAGCAGTTACAGAGATTACACTAATGAAAAACTGTTTTTT. The full variable domain, in which reference TRBV28 and TRBJ1-4 provide the parts outside the CDR3, is DVKVTQSSRYLVKRTGEKVFLECVQDMDHENMFWYRQDPGLGLRLIYFSYDVKMKEKGDIPEGYSVSREKKERFSLILESASTNQTSMYLCASSYRDYTNEKLFFGSGTQLSVL.

The chain employs TRBV6-1 and TRBJ1-2; 7 bases align to TRBD1. This CDR3 is 13 amino acids long. After removal of 6 bases from V and 8 bases from J, the junction contained 9 bases not matched to a gene. Germline V gene data show CDR1 as MNHNS and CDR2 as SASEGT. The CDR3 DNA reads TGTGCCAGCAGGCCGGGACAGATTAGGGGCTACACCTTC. It is translated as CASRPGQIRGYTF.

The chain carries TRBV7-6 and TRBJ2-3; no definite D call. Germline V gives CDR1 SGHVS, CDR2 FNYEAQ. The CDR3 sequence is 15 residues long. Trimming cost V 4 bases and J 0 bases, with 11 bases left between them. CDR3 nucleotide sequence: TGTGCCAGCAGCTCCTCTCACCGTAGCACAGATACGCAGTATTTT. This gives the protein CASSSSHRSTDTQYF.

V usage is TRBV2 and J usage is TRBJ2-5; maybe TRBD2 (6 bases). From germline, CDR1 is SNHLY and CDR2 FYNNEI. The CDR3 has 13 residues. With 6 bases removed from V and 4 bases from J, the gap between germline ends came to 12 bases. CDR3 residues: CASRALARETQYF. CDR3 DNA: TGTGCCAGCAGGGCCCTAGCGAGAGAGACCCAGTACTTC.

This chain links TRBV4-2 with TRBJ2-3; no firm D call. Germline V gives CDR1 LGHNA, CDR2 YNFKEQ. The germline V and J ends were trimmed by 0 bases and 2 bases, with 12 bases remaining between them. The CDR3 runs to 16 residues. The CDR3 loop is CASSQDPRPFTDTQYF. In DNA form, the CDR3 reads TGTGCCAGCAGCCAAGATCCCCGGCCCTTCACAGATACGCAGTATTTT.

The chain is built from TRBV11-3 and TRBJ2-3; 8 bases match TRBD1. The CDR3 is 14 amino acids. V lost 4 bases and J lost 6; bases outside the gene matches: 6. CDR1 is SGHNT and CDR2 is YENEEA in the germline V gene. CDR3 coding DNA: TGTGCCAGCAGCTCGGGACAGGTCGGGGATACGCAGTATTTT. This encodes CASSSGQVGDTQYF.

This clone was seen just once. The chain couples TRBV27 to TRBJ2-7; 7 bases match TRBD1. The V gene end was trimmed by 5 bases and the J gene end by 4 bases; junction bases not matched to a gene: 11. CDR1 is MNHEY, CDR2 SMNVEV, per germline (reference sequence). The CDR3 is 15 residues long. The CDR3 region has the DNA TGTGCCAGCAGTCCCTCGGGACAGTACCTTTACGAGCAGTACTTC. This translates into CASSPSGQYLYEQYF.

The rearrangement joins TRBV24-1 to TRBJ2-2; 7 bases map to TRBD1. Germline trimming cut 1 base from V and 5 bases from J; bases unmatched to any gene: 3. Germline lookup yields CDR1 KGHDR and CDR2 SFDVKD. This CDR3 contains 15 residues. CDR3 DNA sequence: TGTGCCACCAGTGATTTACCCAGGGGGACCGGGGAGCTGTTTTTT. Its protein product is CATSDLPRGTGELFF.

The rearrangement links TRBV6-5 to TRBJ1-6, with TRBD1 as a possible D gene (5 bases). Germline assignment: CDR1 MNHEY and CDR2 SVGAGI. There are 15 residues in the CDR3. V lost 7 bases to trimming and J lost 6 bases, with 16 bases between them. CDR3 nucleotides: TGTGCCAGCACAGCCGCTAGGGGCCTTAATTCACCCCTCCACTTT. It is translated as CASTAARGLNSPLHF.

This chain uses TRBV28 with TRBJ2-5, with 7 bases lining up with TRBD1. V lost 6 bases and J lost 7; bases outside the gene matches: 11. This CDR3 is 14 amino acids long. Germline V lookup: CDR1 MDHEN, CDR2 SYDVKM. The CDR3 loop is CASSLWDSRGTQYF. CDR3 nucleotide sequence: TGTGCCAGCAGCCTCTGGGACAGCCGAGGGACCCAGTACTTC.

This clone was seen once. The rearrangement links TRBV28 to TRBJ1-1; D not resolved. V lost 5 bases and J lost 0, with 7 bases in between. The germline CDR1 and CDR2 sequences are MDHEN and SYDVKM. The CDR3 runs to 13 residues. The CDR3 region has the DNA TGTGCCAGCAGTATAAACTTGAACACTGAAGCTTTCTTT. It translates to CASSINLNTEAFF.

V gene TRBV6-5 combines with J gene TRBJ1-2; 7 nucleotides line up with TRBD1. V shed 0 bases and J 1 base; nucleotides not matched to a gene: 5. The CDR3 spans 16 residues. The V gene's germline CDR1 is MNHEY and CDR2 SVGAGI. The CDR3 loop is CASSYSGGQSNYGYTF. The CDR3 nucleotides are TGTGCCAGCAGTTACTCTGGGGGACAGAGTAACTATGGCTACACCTTC.

In nucleotides, the CDR3 is TGTGCCAGTAGTCCACCCTACAATGAGCAGTTCTTC. It translates to CASSPPYNEQFF. The chain has TRBV19 and TRBJ2-1; no reliable D call. CDR1 and CDR2 from the germline V gene are LNHDA and SQIVND (reference sequence). This CDR3 is 12 amino acids long. V was clipped by 5 bases and J by 2 bases, with 4 bases between them.

The chain joins TRBV2 to TRBJ2-6; either TRBD1 or TRBD2 may supply D (5 bases each). This CDR3 is 16 amino acids long. V was trimmed by 7 bases and J by 2 bases, leaving 15 bases between them. CDR1 and CDR2 from the germline V gene are SNHLY and FYNNEI. In DNA, the CDR3 is TGTGCCAGCACGGCCCGAATGGGGGCTGGGGCCAACGTCCTGACTTTC. Protein: CASTARMGAGANVLTF.

This chain links TRBV6-5 with TRBJ1-1; a possible D gene is TRBD1 (5 bases). The ends were cut back, 7 bases at V and 4 bases at J, with 13 bases in the middle. This CDR3 has 13 amino acids. Germline lookup yields CDR1 MNHEY and CDR2 SVGAGI. Here the CDR3 reads CASTLDRITEAFF. DNA for the CDR3: TGTGCCAGCACCCTTGACAGAATCACTGAAGCTTTCTTT.

This rearrangement joins TRBV2 to TRBJ2-5; TRBD1 aligns across 7 bases. The V gene's germline CDR1 is SNHLY and CDR2 FYNNEI. CDR3 length equals 13 residues. The V and J ends lost 8 bases and 4 bases, in that order; junction bases with no gene match: 7. The CDR3 protein is CASQQGLLETQYF. In nucleotides, the CDR3 is TGTGCCAGCCAACAGGGGCTGTTAGAGACCCAGTACTTC.

This clone has only a few counts. The rearrangement uses TRBV28 and TRBJ2-1, with 10 bases that match TRBD1. V lost 4 bases, J lost 7 bases, and 4 bases stayed unmatched. The CDR3 length is 14 residues. Per germline, CDR1 MDHEN and CDR2 SYDVKM. The CDR3 loop is CASSWGTGVNEQFF. CDR3 bases: TGTGCCAGCAGTTGGGGGACAGGGGTGAATGAGCAGTTCTTC.

This sequence joins TRBV5-1 and TRBJ2-7; D might be TRBD1 or TRBD2, each matching 5 bases. The germline gives CDR1 SGHRS, CDR2 YFSETQ. The CDR3 has 15 amino acids. V was pared by 0 bases and J by 3 bases, with 13 bases between. CDR3 sequence (DNA): TGCGCCAGCAGCTTGGGACCCCCGGGGCACTACGAGCAGTACTTC. This translates into CASSLGPPGHYEQYF.

V gene TRBV5-1 combines with J gene TRBJ2-5, with D hard to call. The CDR3 contains 16 residues. V was shortened by 0 bases and J by 1 base, with 13 bases between the two germline ends. Germline values: CDR1 SGHRS, CDR2 YFSETQ. CDR3 nucleotides: TGCGCCAGCAGCTTGGTTACGGAAATATTCCAAGAGACCCAGTACTTC. This sequence encodes CASSLVTEIFQETQYF.

V gene TRBV2 combines with J gene TRBJ2-2; D is ambiguous. The CDR3 extends over 12 amino acids. The germline V gene has CDR1 SNHLY and CDR2 FYNNEI. Trimming took off 5 bases at V and 5 bases at J, with 6 bases between the two ends. CDR3 amino acids: CASSPRTGELFF. The CDR3 region has the DNA TGTGCCAGCAGTCCGAGGACCGGGGAGCTGTTTTTT.

The chain has TRBV30 and TRBJ1-5; 7 positions agree with TRBD1. With 2 bases clipped from V and 2 bases from J, the junction kept 0 bases outside the gene matches. This CDR3 region has 13 residues. The germline CDR1 and CDR2 sequences are GTSNPN and SVGIG (reference sequence). The CDR3 DNA reads as TGTGCCTGGAGTCAGGGGGGCAATCAGCCCCAGCATTTT. The encoded protein is CAWSQGGNQPQHF.

The V call is TRBV6-2 or TRBV6-3, the J call TRBJ2-3; no reliable D call. CDR3 length: 12 amino acids. Trimming took 5 bases from V and 5 from J, leaving 8 bases between them. Germline CDR1 reads MNHEY; CDR2 reads SVGEGT. This chain's CDR3 is CASSRDGDTQYF. CDR3 DNA sequence: TGTGCCAGCAGTAGAGACGGAGATACGCAGTATTTT.

The rearrangement uses TRBV9 and TRBJ2-3, with D maybe TRBD2 (6 bases). V lost 3 bases and J lost 9, with 20 bases in between. Germline CDR1 and CDR2: SGDLS and YYNGEE. CDR3 length: 15 amino acids. CDR3 region: CASSGQRRGGDTQYF. DNA of the CDR3: TGTGCCAGCAGCGGTCAGAGGAGGGGAGGCGACACGCAGTATTTT.

This clone was observed once. The sample carries other DNA sequences with the same CDR3. CDR3 loop: CASSPRTGGSYNEQFF. CDR3 in DNA: TGTGCCAGCAGCCCCCGGACAGGGGGGTCCTACAATGAGCAGTTCTTC. This chain links TRBV11-2 with TRBJ2-1; 10 nucleotides line up with TRBD1. The CDR3 totals 16 residues. CDR1 is SGHAT and CDR2 is FQNNGV in the germline V gene. Germline trimming cut 5 bases from V and 1 base from J; bases unmatched to any gene: 5.

V and J are TRBV15 and TRBJ1-4; a possible D gene is TRBD1 (5 bases). Germline lookup yields CDR1 LNHNV and CDR2 YYDKDF (reference sequence). The CDR3 is 14 amino acids. V was pared by 1 base and J by 7 bases, with 10 bases between. CDR3 DNA: TGTGCCACCAGCAGAGCCAGGGTCCGTGAAAAACTGTTTTTT. As protein: CATSRARVREKLFF.

The chain is built from TRBV11-2 and TRBJ1-1; perhaps TRBD1 as D (5 bases). The CDR3 contains 17 residues. CDR1 and CDR2 from the germline V gene are SGHAT and FQNNGV. Trimming pared 3 bases from V and 4 bases from J, leaving 21 bases between. The CDR3 loop reads CASSFHRDGEDGTEAFF. The CDR3 nucleotides are TGTGCCAGCAGCTTTCACCGGGACGGAGAAGATGGCACTGAAGCTTTCTTT.

In this sample, this clone turned up once. The V call is TRBV7-6, the J call TRBJ2-7; 7 bases line up with TRBD1. The CDR3 has 14 residues. The germline V gene has CDR1 SGHVS and CDR2 FNYEAQ. Trimming cost V 1 base and J 3 bases; bases outside gene matches: 3. CDR3 sequence reads: CASSLGQGGYEQYF. Here the CDR3 DNA reads TGTGCCAGCAGCTTAGGACAGGGCGGCTACGAGCAGTACTTC.

The J gene is TRBJ2-1, the V gene TRBV6-2 or TRBV6-3, with D maybe TRBD1 (6 bases). Germline loops: CDR1 MNHEY, CDR2 SVGEGT. The length of the CDR3 is 13 residues. Trimming left V 2 bases short and J 10 bases short, with 12 bases between. CDR3 loop: CASSYGTGREQFF. CDR3 in DNA: TGTGCCAGCAGTTACGGCACAGGGAGAGAGCAGTTCTTC.

Turning to this clone: This same CDR3 is encoded by further DNA sequences in the sample. The chain is built from TRBV19 and TRBJ2-1; D unresolved. This CDR3 contains 12 residues. Germline loops: CDR1 LNHDA, CDR2 SQIVND (reference sequence). Between the trimmed V and J ends, which lost 3 bases and 4 bases, there was a span of 4 bases. The CDR3 sequence is CASSIGYNEQFF. CDR3 coding DNA: TGTGCCAGTAGTATTGGGTACAATGAGCAGTTCTTC.

The rearrangement joins TRBV4-3 to TRBJ1-5; D gene ambiguous. This CDR3 has 15 residues. Germline V gives CDR1 LGHNA, CDR2 YSLEER. Deletions cut 2 bases from V and 7 bases from J, with 15 bases between. The CDR3, as DNA: TGCGCCAGCAGCCAATCCATCACCTCAATCCAGCCCCAGCATTTT. Protein product: CASSQSITSIQPQHF.